This T cell receptor (beta chain) comes out of a study of cytomegalovirus exposure and HLA in healthy donors. Per the germline V gene, CDR1 is SGHRS and CDR2 is YFSETQ. This CDR3 has 15 amino acids. Trimming cost V 4 bases and J 3 bases; bases outside gene matches: 8. Notes on the study in general: While the bulk of TCR sequences proved rare, some public TCRs turned up in many donors. According to an earlier analysis, most TCR beta V segments yielded productive rearrangements about 90% or about 30% of the time.

The PCR had 60 Vbeta and 13 Jbeta primers. Assay: immunoSEQ multiplex PCR; the TCRdb copy retains only in-frame clones and omits some. Its listing shows fewer than 150,000 clones. Among the donors, all were healthy bone marrow donors. Details on this clone: As yet, its antigen is unknown.

Material: PBMCs. V is TRBV5-1 and J is TRBJ2-3; 7 bases fit TRBD1. The TCR comes from a woman aged 55-70 years in good health and CMV-seronegative. The chain's CDR3 is CASSHRQGLTDTQYF. As DNA, the CDR3 is TGCGCCAGCAGCCACCGACAGGGATTAACAGATACGCAGTATTTT.